One T cell receptor (beta chain) is described in this entry. This clone was counted once. The clone's antigen remains unknown. No base-level quality is on record; no much larger clone is a single base apart. The CDR3 starts with the cysteine, ends with the phenylalanine, and has 16 residues. Of all the DNA, just the CDR3 is kept, 48 bases in frame from base 1. V is pruned by 3 bases and J by 4 bases, leaving 8 bases of the junction without a gene match. Based on the germline V gene, the CDR1 and CDR2 sequences are MGHRA and YSYEKL. The cohort was made up of 500 to 800 healthy bone marrow donors. Cohort members were all nominally healthy when sampled, although unrecorded immune exposures were likely present. Of the 666 cohort members, about 290 had a positive CMV serostatus and 350 to 450 had a negative one, while no CMV serostatus was recorded for the donor. A peripheral blood sample was collected from each donor, and TCR beta sequencing was performed on peripheral blood mononuclear cells. Genomic DNA extraction from the blood cell samples was performed with the Qiagen DNeasy Blood Extraction Kit.

The entry originates in a study of cytomegalovirus exposure and HLA in healthy donors (TCRdb year 2017). A note on the overall study: An earlier analysis of 587 of the donors reported approximately 280 Gb of sequence data and about 120 million unique TCR beta sequences obtained from approximately 180 million T cells. An early release that covered approximately 600 HLA-typed donors contained 300 to 350 gigabases of sequencing data and tens of millions of unique TCR sequences. Among the roughly 430 genotyped donors, roughly 80% belonged to the genetic ancestry cluster associated with self-reported Caucasian donors. The study aimed to test whether signatures of past pathogen exposure could be identified by cataloging public T cell receptors. The study used immunosequencing to profile the T cell repertoires of some 600 subjects and linked those repertoires to cytomegalovirus serostatus. A separate validation cohort of some 130 different subjects was used in addition to the approximately 670-subject first cohort. To predict cytomegalovirus infection status, the study combined high-throughput TCR immunosequencing, statistical association of individual TCRs with disease status, and machine learning. In a later analysis, previously published TCR beta repertoires from 550 to 700 donors were re-analyzed and high-resolution HLA genotyping was added so that TCR occurrence patterns could be studied. Rather than drawing on any new phenotypic data, the later analysis identified candidate immune exposures from TCR beta sequences and the way those sequences occurred across donors. To decide whether each TCR beta V gene segment behaved as functional or pseudogenic, an earlier analysis of some 540 of the donors relied on high-throughput TCR beta sequencing. Alongside the repertoire data, information on donor age, sex, ethnicity and CMV serostatus was compiled. Genome-wide SNP genotypes for about 65% of the 666 donors were used in a later genetic analysis, which treated that subset as a discovery cohort. All discovery cohort repertoires had been generated on a single sequencing platform. Both class I and class II loci were covered by HLA typing, at four-digit resolution. Typing coverage differed by locus: A, B, C, DRB1 and DQB1 were typed in about 620-640 donors, DQA1 in roughly 500, DPA1 in some 610, and DPB1 in just under 490. A few DR-DQ haplotypes were treated as single units for association and clustering because of strong linkage in the cohort. Among some 400 genotyped donors of the cohort, an average of approximately 240,000 unique TCR beta nucleotide sequences were sequenced per donor, roughly 20% of them non-productive. The paper's findings and limits, for the study overall: Presence/absence analyses assumed roughly uniform sequencing depth across donors, an assumption that may not hold. According to a later analysis, TCR association rates differed among HLA loci, with DRB1 alleles showing the most associated TCRs and HLA-C alleles showing the fewest. A further reported finding was that TCR beta sequences accurately predicted the HLA-A and HLA-B alleles for most subjects in the first cohort. Compared with equally common non-associated chains, HLA-associated TCR beta chains in a later analysis were more clonally expanded and had lower generation probabilities. A total of roughly 160 TCR beta chains were listed by the study as associated with cytomegalovirus. An association between a missense DCLRE1C variant and V-gene and J-gene trimming of TCR beta chains was found in a later genetic analysis and replicated in an independent cohort. A later analysis reported that several top co-occurrence clusters appeared linked to parvovirus B19, influenza, CMV and Epstein-Barr virus. Correlated functional status among segregating V segments might be attributable to linkage disequilibrium, but an unknown experimental factor could not be ruled out. The only immune exposure information available for the cohort was CMV serostatus. According to a later genetic analysis, donors in an Asian-associated ancestry cluster had fewer N-insertions in productive TCRs than the approximately 650-donor mean. In an earlier analysis of roughly 500 of the donors, most TCR beta V segments appeared in productive rearrangements about 87% or about 30% of the time, broadly matching IMGT annotations. Because the 87-base-pair reads could not distinguish some IMGT-functional V segments, including TRBV6-2 and TRBV6-3, those segments were excluded. Assigning TCR associations to individual alleles was difficult when HLA alleles, especially DR and DQ, strongly co-occurred. This cohort had only TCR beta chains sequenced, and the lack of alpha or paired-chain data limited which features could be detected. Most TCR sequences were seen in very few donors, while some public TCRs were found in many individuals. In vitro tests confirmed that a few of the cytomegalovirus-associated TCR beta chains recognize cytomegalovirus antigens. In a later analysis, about 16,000 TCR beta sequences were associated with specific HLA alleles at a false discovery rate of 0.05. Most CMV-associated TCR beta chains appeared to be HLA-restricted in a later analysis, and the HLA associations seemed to be driven largely by CMV exposure. The authors suggested that the approach could potentially be generalized to other disease states and immunological phenotypes. In both the original and validation cohorts, the classifier was reported to diagnose cytomegalovirus status with high specificity and sensitivity. A cluster of highly shared sequence variants was judged likely to represent a technical artifact of the sequencing pipeline. The earlier analysis of 587 of the donors excluded some 15 rarely observed V segments, including chromosome 9 orphons, because counts were too low. Because HLA typing was missing for some donors at each locus, association tests included only the typed subset.

The library was made by the immunoSEQ multiplex PCR assay. A mixture of 60 forward primers for TCR Vbeta segments and 13 reverse primers for TCR Jbeta segments was used in the multiplex PCR. The CDR3 region of rearranged TCR beta genes was amplified from genomic DNA by a multiplex PCR assay. The Illumina HiSeq System was used to sequence the amplified TCR beta libraries as 87-base-pair reads. On the study's bioinformatics: In a later analysis, tens of millions of unique TCR beta chains were counted across the roughly 610 repertoires, and some 10 million of these chains were shared by at least two donors. To remove PCR and sequencing errors, raw reads were error-corrected and collapsed into unique sequences using a nearest-neighbor algorithm that merged closely related sequences. CDR3 sequences were aligned to IMGT reference sequences to assign V, D and J gene segments. For a sequence to be retained, a match of at least six nucleotides was required to both a V gene segment and a J gene segment. Rearrangements were called productive when the CDR3 lacked stop codons and stayed in frame with V and J; all others were non-productive. CDR3 was defined by IMGT convention, running from the second conserved V-encoded cysteine to the conserved J-encoded phenylalanine. Sequences without an unambiguous match to a single V gene segment were excluded from the earlier analysis of 500 to 700 of the donors. An earlier analysis of 587 of the donors classified V segments as functional when productive rearrangements were above 56.7% and as segregating when the standard deviation between donors was above 5%. A statistical classification framework was built to diagnose cytomegalovirus status from the catalog of TCR beta chain sequences. In a later analysis, V and J genes were assigned by comparing TCR nucleotide sequences against IMGT/GENE-DB human TR gene sequences. Using the TCRdist pipeline, a later analysis assigned CDR3 sequences along with most-parsimonious VDJ recombination scenarios. A later analysis defined each TCR beta chain by its CDR3 amino acid sequence plus V-gene family, and excluded reads lacking a unique V-gene family. To address suspected cross-contamination and a sequencing artifact, a later analysis removed around 590 highly shared, low-generation-probability nucleotide sequences. In a later analysis, a clonal expansion index was calculated for each public chain from normalized within-repertoire ranks of inferred template counts. Generation probabilities in a later analysis came from a VDJ recombination model fitted to out-of-frame rearrangements, and those results were checked against IGoR. A later analysis scored TCR-TCR, TCR-HLA and TCR-CMV co-occurrence with hypergeometric tests, applying a repertoire-size bias correction to TCR pairs. In a later analysis, false discovery rates were estimated by permuting HLA or CMV assignments 20 times. In a later analysis, co-occurring TCRs were grouped using DBSCAN, and TCRdist sequence similarity was added for clustering within HLA-allele-positive subsets. Co-occurrence clustering excluded repertoires with fewer than 30,000 or more than 120,000 public chains, plus five with anomalous nucleotide sharing. TCRdb's version of the immuneACCESS table is confined to in-frame rearrangements and falls short of the full clone set. An unresolved V gene accounts for under half of the shortfall where checked; the remainder is of unknown origin. The V and J calls and clone size are taken from that table; D and trimming were inferred from the DNA. The sample yields approximately 120,000 clones; 74% were counted once. The top ten clonotypes cover approximately 1.9% of the sample.

The V and J segments used are TRBV4-1 and TRBJ1-4; 7 junctional bases match TRBD1. This sequence was found in a human donor in good health. Sequenced sample: PBMCs. This receptor has the CDR3 CASSQLKGQLNEKLFF. The sequenced DNA is TGCGCCAGCAGCCAGTTAAAGGGACAGCTTAATGAAAAACTGTTTTTT.